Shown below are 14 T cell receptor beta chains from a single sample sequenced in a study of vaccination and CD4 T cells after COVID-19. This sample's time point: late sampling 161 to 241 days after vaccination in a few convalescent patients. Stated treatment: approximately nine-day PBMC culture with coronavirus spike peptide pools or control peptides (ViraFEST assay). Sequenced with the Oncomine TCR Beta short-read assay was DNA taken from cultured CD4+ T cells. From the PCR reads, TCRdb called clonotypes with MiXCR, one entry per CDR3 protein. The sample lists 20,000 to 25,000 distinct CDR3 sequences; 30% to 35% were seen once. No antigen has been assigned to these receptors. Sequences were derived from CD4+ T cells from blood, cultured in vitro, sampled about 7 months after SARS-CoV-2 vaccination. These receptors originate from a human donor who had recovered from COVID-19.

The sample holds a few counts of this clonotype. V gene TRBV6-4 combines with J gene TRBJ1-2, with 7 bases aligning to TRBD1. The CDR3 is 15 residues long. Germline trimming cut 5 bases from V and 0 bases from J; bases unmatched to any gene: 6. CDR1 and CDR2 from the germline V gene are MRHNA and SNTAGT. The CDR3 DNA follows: TGTGCCAGCAGTTTAACCGGACAGGCTAACTATGGCTACACCTTC. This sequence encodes CASSLTGQANYGYTF.

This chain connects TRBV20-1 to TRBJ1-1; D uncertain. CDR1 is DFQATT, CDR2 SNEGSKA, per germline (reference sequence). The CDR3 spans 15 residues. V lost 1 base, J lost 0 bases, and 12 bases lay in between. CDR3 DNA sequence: TGCAGTGCTAGAGGTGGGCCCCGTATGAACACTGAAGCTTTCTTT. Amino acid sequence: CSARGGPRMNTEAFF.

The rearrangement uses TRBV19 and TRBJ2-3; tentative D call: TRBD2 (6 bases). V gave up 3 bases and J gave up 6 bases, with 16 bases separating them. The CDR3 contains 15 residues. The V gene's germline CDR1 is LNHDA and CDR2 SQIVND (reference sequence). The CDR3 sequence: CASSMVAEGRDTQYF. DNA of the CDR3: TGTGCCAGTAGTATGGTAGCGGAGGGGAGGGATACGCAGTATTTT.

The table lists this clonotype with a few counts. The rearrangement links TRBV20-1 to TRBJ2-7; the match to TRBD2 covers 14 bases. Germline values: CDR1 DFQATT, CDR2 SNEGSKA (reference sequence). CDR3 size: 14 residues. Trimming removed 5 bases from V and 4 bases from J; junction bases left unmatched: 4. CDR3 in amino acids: CSAGTSGRGYEQYF. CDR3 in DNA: TGCAGTGCTGGGACTAGCGGGAGAGGTTACGAGCAGTACTTC.

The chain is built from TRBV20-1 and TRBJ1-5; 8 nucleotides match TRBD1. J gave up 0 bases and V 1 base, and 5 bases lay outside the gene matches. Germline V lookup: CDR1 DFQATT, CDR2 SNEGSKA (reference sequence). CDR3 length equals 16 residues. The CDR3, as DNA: TGCAGTGCTAGAGCCCCGGGACAGGATAGCAATCAGCCCCAGCATTTT. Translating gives CSARAPGQDSNQPQHF.

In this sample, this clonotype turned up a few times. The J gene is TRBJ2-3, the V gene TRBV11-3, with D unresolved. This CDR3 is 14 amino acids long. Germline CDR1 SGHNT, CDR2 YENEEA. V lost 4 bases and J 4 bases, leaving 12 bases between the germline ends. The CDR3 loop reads CASSSQGGADTQYF. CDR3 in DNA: TGTGCCAGCAGCTCGCAAGGCGGAGCAGATACGCAGTATTTT.

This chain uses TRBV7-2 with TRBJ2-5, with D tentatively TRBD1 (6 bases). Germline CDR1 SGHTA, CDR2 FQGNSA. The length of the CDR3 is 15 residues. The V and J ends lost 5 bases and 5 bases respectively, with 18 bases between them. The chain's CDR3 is CASSPSTGRGETQYF. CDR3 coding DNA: TGTGCCAGCAGCCCTTCGACAGGTCGGGGCGAGACCCAGTACTTC.

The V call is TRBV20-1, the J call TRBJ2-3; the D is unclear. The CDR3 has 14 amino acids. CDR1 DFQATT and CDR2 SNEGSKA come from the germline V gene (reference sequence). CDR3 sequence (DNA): TGCAGCGCACGTTGGGCTACATTCACAGATACGCAGTATTTT. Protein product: CSARWATFTDTQYF.

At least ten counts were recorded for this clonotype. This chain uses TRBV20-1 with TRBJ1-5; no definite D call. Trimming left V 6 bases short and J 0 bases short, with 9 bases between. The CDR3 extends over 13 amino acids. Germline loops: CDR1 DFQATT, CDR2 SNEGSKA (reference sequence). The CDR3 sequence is CSAKETSNQPQHF. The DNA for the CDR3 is TGCAGTGCCAAGGAGACTAGCAATCAGCCCCAGCATTTT.

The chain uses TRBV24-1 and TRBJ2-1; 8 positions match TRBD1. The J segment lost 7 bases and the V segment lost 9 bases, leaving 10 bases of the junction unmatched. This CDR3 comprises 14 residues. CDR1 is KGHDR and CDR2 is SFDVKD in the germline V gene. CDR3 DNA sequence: TGTGCCACCTCAAACACCCGACAGGGGAATGAGCAGTTCTTC. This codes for CATSNTRQGNEQFF.

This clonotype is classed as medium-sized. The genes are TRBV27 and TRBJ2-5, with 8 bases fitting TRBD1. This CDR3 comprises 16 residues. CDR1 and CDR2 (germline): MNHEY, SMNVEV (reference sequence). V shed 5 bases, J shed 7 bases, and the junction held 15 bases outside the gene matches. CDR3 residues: CASSPSRAGGVGTQYF. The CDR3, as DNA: TGTGCCAGCAGTCCCAGCCGGGCAGGGGGCGTTGGGACCCAGTACTTC.

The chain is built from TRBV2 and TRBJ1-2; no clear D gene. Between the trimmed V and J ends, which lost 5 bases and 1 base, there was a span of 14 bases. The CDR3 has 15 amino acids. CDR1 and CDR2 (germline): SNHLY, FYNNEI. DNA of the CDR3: TGTGCCAGCAGTTACACACGGGGTGTTAACTATGGCTACACCTTC. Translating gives CASSYTRGVNYGYTF.

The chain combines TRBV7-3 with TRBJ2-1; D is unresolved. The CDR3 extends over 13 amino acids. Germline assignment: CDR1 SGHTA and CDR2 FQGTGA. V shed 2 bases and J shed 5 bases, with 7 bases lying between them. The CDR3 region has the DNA TGTGCCAGCAGCTTAGCCGTTAACAATGAGCAGTTCTTC. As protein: CASSLAVNNEQFF.

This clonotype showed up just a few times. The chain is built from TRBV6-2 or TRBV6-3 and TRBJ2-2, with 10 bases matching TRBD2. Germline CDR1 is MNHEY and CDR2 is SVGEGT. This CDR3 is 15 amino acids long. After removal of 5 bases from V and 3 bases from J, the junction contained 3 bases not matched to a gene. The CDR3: CASSGGLADTGELFF. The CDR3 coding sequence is TGTGCCAGCAGTGGCGGACTAGCGGACACCGGGGAGCTGTTTTTT.